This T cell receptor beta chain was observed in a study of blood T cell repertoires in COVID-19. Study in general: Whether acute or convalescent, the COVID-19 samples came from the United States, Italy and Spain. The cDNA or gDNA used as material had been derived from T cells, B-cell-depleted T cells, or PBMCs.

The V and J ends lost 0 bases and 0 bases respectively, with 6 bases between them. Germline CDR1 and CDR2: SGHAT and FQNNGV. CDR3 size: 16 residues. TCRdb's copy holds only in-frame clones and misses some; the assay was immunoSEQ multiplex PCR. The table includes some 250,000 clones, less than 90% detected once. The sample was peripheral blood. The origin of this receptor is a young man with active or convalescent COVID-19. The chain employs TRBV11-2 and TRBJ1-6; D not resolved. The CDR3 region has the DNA TGTGCCAGCAGCTTAGACTACGGCTCCTATAATTCACCCCTCCACTTT. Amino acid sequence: CASSLDYGSYNSPLHF.